One and the same sample provided the 27 T cell receptor beta chains below, sequenced in a study of T cell repertoires in cytomegalovirus infection. Via MiXCR, TCRdb re-called the reads, giving one row per CDR3 protein. The data contain 480,000 or so distinct CDR3 sequences, approximately 11% of them singletons. The sample consisted of PBMCs. Source of these receptors: a human donor in good health (CMV status not recorded). Some clones in this sample may be carry-over from other donors' samples.

In its sample, this clonotype was seen many times. CDR3 sequence: CASSSRAGGIGDEQFF. The CDR3 DNA reads as TGTGCCAGCAGCTCAAGGGCAGGGGGCATAGGCGATGAGCAGTTCTTC. The chain has TRBV11-3 and TRBJ2-1, with 8 bases lining up with TRBD1. There are 16 residues in the CDR3. V was clipped by 4 bases and J by 8 bases; unmatched bases: 13. CDR1 SGHNT and CDR2 YENEEA come from the germline V gene.

This clonotype has at least ten counts. The V and J genes are TRBV5-5 and TRBJ2-5; possible D gene TRBD1, 5 bases. The V end lost 1 base, the J end lost 1 base, and 14 bases lay between the germline ends. CDR3 length: 16 residues. Germline CDR1 reads SGHKS; CDR2 reads YYEKEE (reference sequence). The CDR3, as DNA: TGTGCCAGCAGCTTGAAGGCAGGGCCGGCCCAAGAGACCCAGTACTTC. Translation: CASSLKAGPAQETQYF.

In this sample, this clonotype turned up many times. The V and J genes are TRBV11-2 and TRBJ1-2, with D tentatively TRBD1 (5 bases). Looked up from germline, CDR1 is SGHAT and CDR2 is FQNNGV. CDR3 length equals 15 residues. Trimming left V 6 bases short and J 3 bases short, with 17 bases between. CDR3: CASRASEGEDYGYTF. CDR3 sequence (DNA): TGTGCCAGCAGGGCCTCGGAAGGGGAGGACTATGGCTACACCTTC.

This clonotype was picked up many times. V gene TRBV12-3 or TRBV12-4 combines with J gene TRBJ1-2; unclear D gene. The CDR3 loop spans 13 amino acids. Trimming removed 3 bases from V and 2 bases from J, with 7 bases in between. Written as DNA, the CDR3 is TGTGCCAGCAGTTTTATAGGGAACTATGGCTACACCTTC. Its protein is CASSFIGNYGYTF.

The CDR3 DNA reads as TGCGCCAGCAGCTTGGTTAGCCGGGACACCTATCCCTACGAGCAGTACTTC. It translates to CASSLVSRDTYPYEQYF. The rearrangement joins TRBV5-1 to TRBJ2-7; tentative D call: TRBD1 (6 bases). The ends were cut back, 0 bases at V and 2 bases at J, with 18 bases in the middle. The germline V gene has CDR1 SGHRS and CDR2 YFSETQ. The CDR3 contains 17 residues.

The chain employs TRBV10-3 and TRBJ2-7; 7 bases agree with TRBD1. V lost 6 bases to trimming and J lost 3 bases; unmatched junction nucleotides: 8. CDR1 and CDR2 (germline): ENHRY, SYGVKD. The CDR3 consists of 14 residues. The DNA for the CDR3 is TGTGCCATCAGGGGACAAGGGGGCCTCTACGAGCAGTACTTC. Its translation: CAIRGQGGLYEQYF.

This clonotype showed up many times. This sequence joins TRBV5-5 and TRBJ2-2; D unclear. This CDR3 region has 14 residues. V lost 3 bases, J lost 3 bases, and 9 bases lay in between. CDR1 and CDR2 (germline): SGHKS, YYEKEE (reference sequence). This CDR3 reads CASSSRHDTGELFF. As DNA, the CDR3 is TGTGCCAGCAGCTCGCGACACGACACCGGGGAGCTGTTTTTT.

This clonotype was seen a few times. The chain couples TRBV29-1 to TRBJ1-1, with 9 bases identical to TRBD1. J gave up 6 bases and V 6 bases, and 11 bases lay outside the gene matches. The germline V gene has CDR1 SQVTM and CDR2 ANQGSEA. The CDR3 is 14 residues long. CDR3 nucleotide sequence: TGCAGCGTGTACCGGGACAGGGTGATGCCTGAAGCTTTCTTT. It specifies CSVYRDRVMPEAFF.

The sample holds many counts of this clonotype. The chain couples TRBV12-3 or TRBV12-4 to TRBJ1-2, with D possibly TRBD1 on 5 matching bases. The V gene lost 2 bases and the J gene lost 8 bases, with 9 bases spanning the gap. This CDR3 comprises 12 residues. CDR3 loop: CASSLMGVGYTF. CDR3 coding DNA: TGTGCCAGCAGTTTAATGGGGGTAGGCTACACCTTC.

The table lists this clonotype with many counts. The chain employs TRBV18 and TRBJ1-2, with TRBD1 as a possible D gene (5 bases). V gave up 2 bases and J gave up 3 bases, with 10 bases separating them. CDR1 KGHSH and CDR2 LQKENI come from the germline V gene. CDR3 length: 14 amino acids. CDR3 in DNA: TGTGCCAGCTCACCAGGGGCGCTTGACTATGGCTACACCTTC. It yields the protein CASSPGALDYGYTF.

This clonotype was recorded a few times. V gene TRBV9 combines with J gene TRBJ2-7, with D possibly TRBD1 on 7 matching bases. V lost 3 bases, J lost 3 bases, and 13 bases lay in between. CDR1 is SGDLS, CDR2 YYNGEE, per germline. The CDR3 is 14 amino acids. The DNA of the CDR3 is TGTGCCAGCAGCGGGGGGGACAGCCTCTACGAGCAGTACTTC. As protein: CASSGGDSLYEQYF.

This clonotype occurred many times. The chain joins TRBV6-6 to TRBJ2-7, with D unresolved. This CDR3 spans 12 amino acids. With 5 bases removed from V and 0 bases from J, the gap between germline ends came to 5 bases. Germline-derived CDR1 and CDR2 are MNHNY and SVGAGI (reference sequence). The CDR3 nucleotides read TGTGCCAGCAGTCGGAGCTCCTACGAGCAGTACTTC. Residues: CASSRSSYEQYF.

The V and J genes are TRBV5-1 and TRBJ2-7; D possibly matches TRBD1 or TRBD2 (5 bases each). The germline V and J ends were trimmed by 0 bases and 2 bases, with 9 bases remaining between them. CDR3 length: 14 residues. The germline V gene encodes CDR1 SGHRS and CDR2 YFSETQ. The DNA of the CDR3 is TGCGCCAGCAGCTTGGGGGACCCAACCTACGAGCAGTACTTC. It encodes CASSLGDPTYEQYF. Full variable domain (remainder filled in from reference TRBV5-1 and TRBJ2-7): KAGVTQTPRYLIKTRGQQVTLSCSPISGHRSVSWYQQTPGQGLQFLFEYFSETQRNKGNFPGRFSGRQFSNSRSEMNVSTLELGDSALYLCASSLGDPTYEQYFGPGTRLTVT.

The table lists this clonotype with many counts. Here the CDR3 DNA reads TGTGCCAGCAGTTTACTCTCCGAGACAGGGAATGAGCAGTTCTTC. Its protein is CASSLLSETGNEQFF. The chain carries TRBV27 and TRBJ2-1; 7 bases fit TRBD1. V trimming: 2 bases; J trimming: 7 bases; junction bases outside the gene matches: 8. This CDR3 is 15 amino acids long. Germline-derived CDR1 and CDR2 are MNHEY and SMNVEV (reference sequence).

This clonotype was seen at least ten times. This rearrangement joins TRBV6-5 to TRBJ1-2; possibly TRBD1 for D (6 bases). This CDR3 region has 14 residues. The germline V gene has CDR1 MNHEY and CDR2 SVGAGI. The germline V and J ends were trimmed by 5 bases and 7 bases, with 17 bases remaining between them. CDR3 DNA sequence: TGTGCCAGCAGTAACGGGGCAGGGGTTGGTGGCTACACCTTC. This translates into CASSNGAGVGGYTF.

A remark on this clonotype: A read error may explain this, as a much larger clone is one base away. The V and J genes are TRBV20-1 and TRBJ1-5, with D possibly TRBD1 on 5 matching bases. V lost 1 base, J lost 7 bases, and 14 bases lay in between. The CDR3 extends over 14 amino acids. Germline V gives CDR1 DFQATT, CDR2 SNEGSKA (reference sequence). The CDR3 coding sequence is TGCAGTGCTAGAGTTGACCGAGGGGACCAGCCCCAGCATTTT. Translating it yields CSARVDRGDQPQHF.

This clonotype occurred a few times. The V and J genes are TRBV9 and TRBJ2-1; 9 positions agree with TRBD1. The CDR3 extends over 15 amino acids. Trimming took 0 bases from V and 9 from J; bases not matched to a gene: 7. Per germline, CDR1 SGDLS and CDR2 YYNGEE. The CDR3 DNA is TGTGCCAGCAGCGTAGCGGGACAGGGAGGGTCTGAGCAGTTCTTC. The encoded protein is CASSVAGQGGSEQFF.

This clonotype came up many times. The chain links TRBV28 to TRBJ2-3; maybe TRBD2 (5 bases). CDR1 is MDHEN and CDR2 is SYDVKM in the germline V gene. The CDR3 has 12 residues. V lost 5 bases and J 7 bases, leaving 10 bases between the germline ends. The chain's CDR3 is CASSSSAHTQYF. CDR3 in DNA: TGTGCCAGCAGTAGTAGCGCCCATACGCAGTATTTT.

This clonotype occurred many times. V is TRBV6-1 and J is TRBJ2-7, with 9 bases that match TRBD2. V lost 8 bases and J lost 4; bases outside the gene matches: 6. The length of the CDR3 is 13 residues. Germline-derived CDR1 and CDR2 are MNHNS and SASEGT. The CDR3 spells CASCSGGLYEQYF. CDR3 nucleotides: TGTGCCAGCTGTAGCGGGGGCCTTTACGAGCAGTACTTC.

This clonotype was picked up many times. This chain uses TRBV12-3 or TRBV12-4 with TRBJ2-6; 7 bases are shared with TRBD1. The CDR3 length is 16 residues. V lost 4 bases to trimming and J lost 7 bases; unmatched junction nucleotides: 10. The CDR3 region has the DNA TGTGCCAGCAGTTCACCTACAGGGGTGCGTGCCAACGTCCTGACTTTC. It specifies CASSSPTGVRANVLTF.

This clonotype has at least ten counts. This chain connects TRBV7-9 to TRBJ2-5; D is ambiguous. This CDR3 comprises 14 residues. V was pared by 0 bases and J by 5 bases, with 10 bases between. Germline assignment: CDR1 SEHNR and CDR2 FQNEAQ (reference sequence). CDR3 DNA sequence: TGTGCCAGCAGCTTAGCCCGACTGGGGGAGACCCAGTACTTC. This codes for CASSLARLGETQYF.

This clonotype was observed a handful of times. The rearrangement joins TRBV3-1 to TRBJ1-5; 7 bases fit TRBD1. This CDR3 spans 13 amino acids. Per the germline V gene, CDR1 is LGHDT and CDR2 is YNNKEL (reference sequence). V lost 8 bases to trimming and J lost 5 bases; unmatched junction nucleotides: 6. The chain's CDR3 is CASGTANYQPQHF. CDR3 DNA: TGTGCCAGCGGGACAGCGAATTATCAGCCCCAGCATTTT.

The V call is TRBV5-4, the J call TRBJ2-5; maybe TRBD1 (5 bases). The germline CDR1 and CDR2 sequences are SGHNT and YYREEE (reference sequence). The germline V and J ends were trimmed by 4 bases and 1 base, with 11 bases remaining between them. The CDR3 runs 14 residues. CDR3 bases: TGTGCCAGCAGCATAAGGGGATCCCAAGAGACCCAGTACTTC. It encodes CASSIRGSQETQYF.

The sample holds a few counts of this clonotype. The chain couples TRBV9 to TRBJ1-3; D not resolved. Germline CDR1 is SGDLS and CDR2 is YYNGEE. The CDR3 extends over 14 amino acids. V lost 1 base and J lost 2, with 7 bases in between. CDR3 protein: CASSVLDTGNTIYF. The CDR3 DNA sequence: TGTGCCAGCAGCGTATTAGACACTGGAAACACCATATATTTT.

This clonotype occurred a few times. The rearrangement joins TRBV20-1 to TRBJ2-3, with TRBD2 matching over 7 bases. Germline lookup yields CDR1 DFQATT and CDR2 SNEGSKA (reference sequence). Germline trimming cut 5 bases from V and 1 base from J; bases unmatched to any gene: 6. The CDR3 runs 14 residues. CDR3 protein: CSAPPSGGTDTQYF. CDR3 nucleotide sequence: TGCAGTGCTCCGCCCAGCGGGGGCACAGATACGCAGTATTTT.

This chain connects TRBV24-1 to TRBJ1-5; D perhaps matches TRBD1 (6 bases). This CDR3 region has 22 residues. V was shortened by 1 base and J by 0 bases, with 27 bases between the two germline ends. Germline CDR1 reads KGHDR; CDR2 reads SFDVKD. The CDR3 DNA reads TGTGCCACCAGTGATTTAAAGACCCGTGGGCTCCCAGGGGAGGATAGCAATCAGCCCCAGCATTTT. Translating it yields CATSDLKTRGLPGEDSNQPQHF.

The rearrangement links TRBV5-1 to TRBJ1-1; D is unresolved. The CDR3 spans 12 residues. V dropped 4 bases and J dropped 4 bases, with 8 bases sitting between them. CDR1 and CDR2 from the germline V gene are SGHRS and YFSETQ. As DNA, the CDR3 is TGCGCCAGCAGCGTGACGGGCACTGAAGCTTTCTTT. It is translated as CASSVTGTEAFF.